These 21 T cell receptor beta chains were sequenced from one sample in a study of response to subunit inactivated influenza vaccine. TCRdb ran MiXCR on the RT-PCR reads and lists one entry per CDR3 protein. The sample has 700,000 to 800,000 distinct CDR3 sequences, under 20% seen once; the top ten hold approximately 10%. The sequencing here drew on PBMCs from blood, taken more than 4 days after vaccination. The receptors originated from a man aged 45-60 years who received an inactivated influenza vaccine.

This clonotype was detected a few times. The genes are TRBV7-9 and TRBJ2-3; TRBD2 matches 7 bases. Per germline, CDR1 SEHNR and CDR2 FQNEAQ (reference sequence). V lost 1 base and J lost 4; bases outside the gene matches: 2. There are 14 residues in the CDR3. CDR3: CASSLVGRSDTQYF. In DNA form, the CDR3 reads TGTGCCAGCAGCTTAGTCGGGAGGTCAGATACGCAGTATTTT.

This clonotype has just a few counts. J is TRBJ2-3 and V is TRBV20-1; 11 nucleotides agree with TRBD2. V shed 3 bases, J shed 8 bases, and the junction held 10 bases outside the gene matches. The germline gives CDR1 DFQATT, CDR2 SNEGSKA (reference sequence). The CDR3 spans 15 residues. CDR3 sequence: CSASMSSGRRGTQYF. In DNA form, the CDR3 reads TGCAGTGCTAGTATGTCTAGCGGGAGGAGGGGTACGCAGTATTTT.

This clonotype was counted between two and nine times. The CDR3, as DNA: TGCAGTGCTACTCACGGGACTAGCGGCTACGAGCAGTACTTC. Protein sequence: CSATHGTSGYEQYF. The rearrangement joins TRBV20-1 to TRBJ2-7; 11 bases map to TRBD2. The V and J ends lost 4 bases and 3 bases, in that order; junction bases with no gene match: 5. This CDR3 comprises 14 residues. Germline V gene data show CDR1 as DFQATT and CDR2 as SNEGSKA (reference sequence).

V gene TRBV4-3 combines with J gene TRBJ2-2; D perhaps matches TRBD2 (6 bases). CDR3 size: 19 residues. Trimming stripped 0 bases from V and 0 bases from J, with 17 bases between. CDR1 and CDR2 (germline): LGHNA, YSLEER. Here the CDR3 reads CASSQDVVLAETNTGELFF. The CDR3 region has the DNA TGCGCCAGCAGCCAAGATGTGGTATTAGCGGAGACGAACACCGGGGAGCTGTTTTTT.

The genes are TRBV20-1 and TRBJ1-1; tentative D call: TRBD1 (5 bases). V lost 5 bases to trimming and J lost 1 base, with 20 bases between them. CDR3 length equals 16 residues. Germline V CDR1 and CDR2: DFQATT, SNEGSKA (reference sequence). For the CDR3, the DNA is TGCAGTGCTCGGGCGAGTCGGGGCCGCGCGAACACTGAAGCTTTCTTT. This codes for CSARASRGRANTEAFF.

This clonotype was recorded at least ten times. DNA of the CDR3: TGCAGTGCTCAACTCCTAGCGGGAGGTCTCCATGAGCAGTTCTTC. Protein product: CSAQLLAGGLHEQFF. The V and J genes are TRBV20-1 and TRBJ2-1; 11 nucleotides match TRBD2. Germline V lookup: CDR1 DFQATT, CDR2 SNEGSKA (reference sequence). The CDR3 totals 15 residues. The V segment lost 5 bases and the J segment 8 bases; nucleotides outside the gene matches: 11.

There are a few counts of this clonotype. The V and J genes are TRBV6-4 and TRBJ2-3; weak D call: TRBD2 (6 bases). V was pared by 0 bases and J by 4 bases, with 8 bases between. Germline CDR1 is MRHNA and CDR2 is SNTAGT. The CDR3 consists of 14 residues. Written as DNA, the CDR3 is TGTGCCAGCAGTGACTCATGGGGGGCAGATACGCAGTATTTT. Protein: CASSDSWGADTQYF.

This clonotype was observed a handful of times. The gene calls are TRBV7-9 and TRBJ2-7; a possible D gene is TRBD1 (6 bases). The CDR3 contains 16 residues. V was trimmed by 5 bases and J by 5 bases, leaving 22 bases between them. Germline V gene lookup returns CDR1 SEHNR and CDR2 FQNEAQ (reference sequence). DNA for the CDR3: TGTGCCAGCAGCGACCACAGGGACCAGCAAGGGGACGAGCAGTACTTC. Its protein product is CASSDHRDQQGDEQYF.

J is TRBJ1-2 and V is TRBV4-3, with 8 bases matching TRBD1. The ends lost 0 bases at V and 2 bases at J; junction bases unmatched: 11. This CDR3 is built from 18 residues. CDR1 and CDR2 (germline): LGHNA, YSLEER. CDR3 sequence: CASSQEPYRGSANYGYTF. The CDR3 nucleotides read TGCGCCAGCAGCCAAGAACCCTACAGGGGGTCTGCCAACTATGGCTACACCTTC.

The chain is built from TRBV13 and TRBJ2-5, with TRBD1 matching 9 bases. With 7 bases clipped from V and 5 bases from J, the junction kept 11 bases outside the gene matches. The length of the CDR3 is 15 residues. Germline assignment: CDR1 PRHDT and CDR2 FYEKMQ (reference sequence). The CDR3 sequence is CASTIKTGGGETQYF. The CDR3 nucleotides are TGTGCCAGCACCATTAAGACAGGGGGGGGCGAGACCCAGTACTTC. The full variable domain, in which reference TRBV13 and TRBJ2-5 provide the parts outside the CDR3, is AAGVIQSPRHLIKEKRETATLKCYPIPRHDTVYWYQQGPGQDPQFLISFYEKMQSDKGSIPDRFSAQQFSDYHSELNMSSLELGDSALYFCASTIKTGGGETQYFGPGTRLLVL.

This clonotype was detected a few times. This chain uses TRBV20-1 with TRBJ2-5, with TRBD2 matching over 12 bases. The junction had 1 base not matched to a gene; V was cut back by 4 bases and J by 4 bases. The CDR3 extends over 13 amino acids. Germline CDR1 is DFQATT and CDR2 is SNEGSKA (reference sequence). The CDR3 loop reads CSATSGGAETQYF. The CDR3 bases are TGCAGTGCTACTAGCGGGGGGGCAGAGACCCAGTACTTC.

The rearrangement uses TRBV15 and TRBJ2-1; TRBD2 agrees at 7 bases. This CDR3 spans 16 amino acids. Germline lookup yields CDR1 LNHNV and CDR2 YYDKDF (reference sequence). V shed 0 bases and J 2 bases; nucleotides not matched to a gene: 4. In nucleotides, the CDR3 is TGTGCCACCAGCAGAGATTCCGGGAGGACCTACAATGAGCAGTTCTTC. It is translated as CATSRDSGRTYNEQFF. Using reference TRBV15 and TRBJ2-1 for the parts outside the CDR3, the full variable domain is DAMVIQNPRYQVTQFGKPVTLSCSQTLNHNVMYWYQQKSSQAPKLLFHYYDKDFNNEADTPDNFQSRRPNTSFCFLDIRSPGLGDTAMYLCATSRDSGRTYNEQFFGPGTRLTVL.

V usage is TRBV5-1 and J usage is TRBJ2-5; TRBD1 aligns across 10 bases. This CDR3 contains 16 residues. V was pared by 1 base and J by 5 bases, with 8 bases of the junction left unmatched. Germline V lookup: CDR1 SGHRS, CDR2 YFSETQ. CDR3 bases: TGCGCCAGCAGCTTGACCGGGACAGGGGTTTTTGAGACCCAGTACTTC. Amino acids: CASSLTGTGVFETQYF.

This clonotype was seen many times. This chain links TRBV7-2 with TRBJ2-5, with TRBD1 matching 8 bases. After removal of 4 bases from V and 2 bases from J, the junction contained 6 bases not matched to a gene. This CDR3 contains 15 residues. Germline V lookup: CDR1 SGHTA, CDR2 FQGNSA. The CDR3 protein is CASSSWTGIQETQYF. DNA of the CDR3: TGTGCCAGCAGCTCTTGGACAGGGATACAAGAGACCCAGTACTTC.

The CDR3 DNA sequence: TGCAGCGTCACAGGGGCGTTGCGCGCTTTCTTT. Translating it yields CSVTGALRAFF. The chain has TRBV29-1 and TRBJ1-1, with 7 bases fitting TRBD1. V dropped 6 bases and J dropped 11; count of bases not matched to a gene: 9. CDR3 length: 11 amino acids. From germline, CDR1 is SQVTM and CDR2 ANQGSEA. The complete variable domain, with remaining parts taken from reference TRBV29-1 and TRBJ1-1, reads SAVISQKPSRDICQRGTSLTIQCQVDSQVTMMFWYRQQPGQSLTLIATANQGSEATYESGFVIDKFPISRPNLTFSTLTVSNMSPEDSSIYLCSVTGALRAFFGQGTRLTVV.

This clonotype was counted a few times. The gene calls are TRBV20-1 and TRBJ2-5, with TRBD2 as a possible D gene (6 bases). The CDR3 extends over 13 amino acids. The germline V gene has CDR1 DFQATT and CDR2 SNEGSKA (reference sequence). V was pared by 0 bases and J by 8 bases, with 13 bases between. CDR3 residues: CSARDPDSGTQYF. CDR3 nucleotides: TGCAGTGCTAGAGACCCAGATAGCGGTACCCAGTACTTC.

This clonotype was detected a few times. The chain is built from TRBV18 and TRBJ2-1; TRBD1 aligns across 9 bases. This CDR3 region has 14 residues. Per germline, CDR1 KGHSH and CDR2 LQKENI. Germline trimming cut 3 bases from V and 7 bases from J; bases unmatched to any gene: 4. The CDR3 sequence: CASSPGQGMNEQFF. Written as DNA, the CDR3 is TGTGCCAGCTCACCGGGACAGGGTATGAATGAGCAGTTCTTC.

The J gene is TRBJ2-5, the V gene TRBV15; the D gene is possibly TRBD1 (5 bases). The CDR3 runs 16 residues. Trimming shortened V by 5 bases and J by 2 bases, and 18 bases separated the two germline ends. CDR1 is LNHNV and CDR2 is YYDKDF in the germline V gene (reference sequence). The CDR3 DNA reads TGTGCCACCAGCCAAGGCGCTACAGGAATACAAGAGACCCAGTACTTC. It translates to CATSQGATGIQETQYF.

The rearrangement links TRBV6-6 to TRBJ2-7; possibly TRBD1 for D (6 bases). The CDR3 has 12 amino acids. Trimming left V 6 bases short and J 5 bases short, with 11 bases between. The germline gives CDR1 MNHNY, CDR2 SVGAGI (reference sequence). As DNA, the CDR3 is TGTGCCAGCAGACAAACAGGGAACGAGCAGTACTTC. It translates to CASRQTGNEQYF.

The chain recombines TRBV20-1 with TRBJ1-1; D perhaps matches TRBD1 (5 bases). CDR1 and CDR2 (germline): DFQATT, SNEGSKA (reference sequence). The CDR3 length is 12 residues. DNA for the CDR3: TGCAGAGTGGCGGGGGTAAACACTGAAGCTTTCTTT. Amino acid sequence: CRVAGVNTEAFF.

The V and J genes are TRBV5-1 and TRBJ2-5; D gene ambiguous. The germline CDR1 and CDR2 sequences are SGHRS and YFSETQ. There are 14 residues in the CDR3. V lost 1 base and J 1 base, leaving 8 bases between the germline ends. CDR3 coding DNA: TGCGCCAGCAGCTTGTTGGCTCTCCAAGAGACCCAGTACTTC. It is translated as CASSLLALQETQYF.